The 18 T cell receptor beta chains below come from one sample, sequenced in a study of CD8 T cells in Susac syndrome. It was with random hexamers that about 0.45 to 1 ug RNA was reverse transcribed. MiXCR was run by TCRdb on the immunoSEQ multiplex PCR reads, yielding one entry per CDR3 protein. Of 150,000 to 200,000 distinct CDR3 sequences detected, roughly 95% appear once; the ten largest clones hold approximately 0.1%. Sample: CD4+ T cells from PBMCs. The receptor set was obtained from a human donor in good health.

The rearrangement uses TRBV12-3 or TRBV12-4 and TRBJ2-1; D gene uncertain. CDR3 length: 12 amino acids. The V end was cut by 6 bases, the J end by 5 bases, with 8 bases between. The CDR3 here is CASSRFNNEQFF. For the CDR3, the DNA is TGTGCCAGCAGCCGGTTTAACAATGAGCAGTTCTTC.

The V call is TRBV20-1, the J call TRBJ1-4; a weak D match, TRBD1 (5 bases). V lost 0 bases and J lost 5, with 10 bases in between. The CDR3 consists of 14 residues. Germline V gene data show CDR1 as DFQATT and CDR2 as SNEGSKA (reference sequence). CDR3 residues: CSARENRLNEKLFF. CDR3 bases: TGCAGTGCTAGAGAGAACAGGTTAAATGAAAAACTGTTTTTT.

The V and J genes are TRBV30 and TRBJ2-2; 7 positions match TRBD1. This CDR3 is built from 11 residues. Germline CDR1 is GTSNPN and CDR2 is SVGIG (reference sequence). Losses at the gene ends were 7 bases for V and 6 bases for J; bases not matched to a gene: 2. CDR3 in DNA: TGTGCCTATGACAGGGCCGGGGAGCTGTTTTTT. Translated, it gives CAYDRAGELFF. The whole variable domain, filled in from reference TRBV30 and TRBJ2-2, reads SQTIHQWPATLVQPVGSPLSLECTVEGTSNPNLYWYRQAAGRGLQLLFYSVGIGQISSEVPQNLSASRPQDRQFILSSKKLLLSDSGFYLCAYDRAGELFFGEGSRLTVL.

J is TRBJ1-1 and V is TRBV14; 7 positions match TRBD1. The CDR3 has 14 residues. The V segment lost 0 bases and the J segment 4 bases; nucleotides outside the gene matches: 2. Germline V gene sequence: CDR1 SGHDN, CDR2 FVKESK. The CDR3 region is CASSQERDSTEAFF. CDR3 DNA sequence: TGTGCCAGCAGCCAAGAAAGGGACAGCACTGAAGCTTTCTTT. The whole variable domain, remainder taken from reference TRBV14 and TRBJ1-1, is EAGVTQFPSHSVIEKGQTVTLRCDPISGHDNLYWYRRVMGKEIKFLLHFVKESKQDESGMPNNRFLAERTGGTYSTLKVQPAELEDSGVYFCASSQERDSTEAFFGQGTRLTVV.

The genes are TRBV28 and TRBJ2-7; D is perhaps TRBD1 (6 bases). Germline assignment: CDR1 MDHEN and CDR2 SYDVKM. V lost 6 bases, J lost 2 bases, and 11 bases lay in between. The CDR3 is 13 amino acids. CDR3 nucleotide sequence: TGTGCCAGCAGGACGCCAGGGGCCTACGAGCAGTACTTC. This gives the protein CASRTPGAYEQYF.

The chain couples TRBV5-4 to TRBJ2-1; D unresolved. CDR3 length equals 11 residues. Per germline, CDR1 SGHNT and CDR2 YYREEE (reference sequence). Trimming cost V 4 bases and J 8 bases, with 7 bases left between them. For the CDR3, the DNA is TGTGCCAGCAGCGCCGAGGATGAGCAGTTCTTC. Amino acids: CASSAEDEQFF.

The chain is built from TRBV28 and TRBJ2-1; D gene ambiguous. Trimming removed 1 base at V and 5 bases at J, with 18 bases between. Germline V gene data show CDR1 as MDHEN and CDR2 as SYDVKM. The CDR3 length is 17 residues. DNA for the CDR3: TGTGCCAGCAGTTTATCACGCGGCAGCGACCCTGACAATGAGCAGTTCTTC. Translating gives CASSLSRGSDPDNEQFF.

J is TRBJ2-6 and V is TRBV4-1, with 8 bases that match TRBD1. V was pared by 4 bases and J by 2 bases, with 7 bases of the junction left unmatched. The CDR3 has 17 amino acids. CDR1 and CDR2 (germline): MGHRA, YSYEKL. CDR3 sequence: CASSLGQGQAGANVLTF. DNA of the CDR3: TGCGCCAGCAGCCTTGGACAGGGCCAGGCTGGGGCCAACGTCCTGACTTTC.

The chain links TRBV20-1 to TRBJ1-3; D remains unclear. The ends were cut back, 2 bases at V and 4 bases at J, with 18 bases in the middle. The CDR3 length is 16 residues. CDR1 is DFQATT, CDR2 SNEGSKA, per germline (reference sequence). The CDR3 DNA reads TGCAGTGCTAGACTATCGATCGAGGGAGGAGGAAACACCATATATTTT. It specifies CSARLSIEGGGNTIYF.

The chain recombines TRBV2 with TRBJ2-5, with D tentatively TRBD1 (7 bases). The CDR3 covers 14 residues. V lost 5 bases and J lost 7, with 17 bases in between. Germline assignment: CDR1 SNHLY and CDR2 FYNNEI. The CDR3 here is CASSPMGTAGTQYF. The CDR3 bases are TGTGCCAGCAGTCCCATGGGGACAGCGGGGACCCAGTACTTC.

The rearrangement uses TRBV5-1 and TRBJ2-1, with D unclear. The germline V gene encodes CDR1 SGHRS and CDR2 YFSETQ. The CDR3 has 14 amino acids. With 2 bases removed from V and 8 bases from J, the gap between germline ends came to 14 bases. CDR3 DNA: TGCGCCAGCAGCTTCGGCATCCCAGGCGATGAGCAGTTCTTC. Its translation: CASSFGIPGDEQFF.

The genes are TRBV5-1 and TRBJ1-2, with a weak D call TRBD1 (6 bases). Trimming shortened V by 0 bases and J by 7 bases, and 7 bases separated the two germline ends. The germline V gene encodes CDR1 SGHRS and CDR2 YFSETQ. CDR3 length equals 12 residues. CDR3 region: CASSLEGGGYTF. The CDR3, as DNA: TGCGCCAGCAGCTTGGAAGGGGGTGGCTACACCTTC. The entire variable domain, with the rest obtained from reference TRBV5-1 and TRBJ1-2, is as follows: KAGVTQTPRYLIKTRGQQVTLSCSPISGHRSVSWYQQTPGQGLQFLFEYFSETQRNKGNFPGRFSGRQFSNSRSEMNVSTLELGDSALYLCASSLEGGGYTFGSGTRLTVV.

This clonotype was seen a few times. This chain links TRBV29-1 with TRBJ2-1, with unresolved D. The CDR3 contains 12 residues. Germline V CDR1 and CDR2: SQVTM, ANQGSEA. The V and J ends lost 6 bases and 1 base respectively, with 7 bases between them. The CDR3 sequence: CSVGSSYNEQFF. CDR3 nucleotide sequence: TGCAGCGTCGGGTCTTCCTACAATGAGCAGTTCTTC.

V usage is TRBV28 and J usage is TRBJ1-5, with D possibly matching TRBD1 (6 bases). The V and J ends lost 6 bases and 4 bases respectively, with 19 bases between them. This CDR3 has 16 residues. Germline CDR1 reads MDHEN; CDR2 reads SYDVKM. The CDR3 nucleotides read TGTGCCAGCAGGACCCCCGCAGGGGCAGGTAATCAGCCCCAGCATTTT. This sequence encodes CASRTPAGAGNQPQHF.

This chain links TRBV18 with TRBJ2-7, with D maybe TRBD1 (6 bases). Germline V lookup: CDR1 KGHSH, CDR2 LQKENI. Trimming stripped 3 bases from V and 0 bases from J, with 9 bases between. CDR3 length: 14 amino acids. CDR3 loop: CASSPGAASYEQYF. The CDR3 DNA follows: TGTGCCAGCTCACCGGGGGCAGCCTCCTACGAGCAGTACTTC. The full variable domain, rest sourced from reference TRBV18 and TRBJ2-7, is NAGVMQNPRHLVRRRGQEARLRCSPMKGHSHVYWYRQLPEEGLKFMVYLQKENIIDESGMPKERFSAEFPKEGPSILRIQQVVRGDSAAYFCASSPGAASYEQYFGPGTRLTVT.

Regarding this clonotype: One junction end disagrees with the germline gene, perhaps due to a read error. The chain uses TRBV7-2 and TRBJ1-1; tentative D call: TRBD1 (6 bases). The CDR3 contains 14 residues. Germline CDR1 reads SGHTA; CDR2 reads FQGNSA. CDR3 DNA sequence: TGTGCCAGCACCTTACAGGGTATAGGGACTGAAGCTTTCTTT. Amino acid sequence: CASTLQGIGTEAFF.

The rearrangement joins TRBV3-1 to TRBJ2-7; D remains unclear. The germline CDR1 and CDR2 sequences are LGHDT and YNNKEL (reference sequence). The ends were cut back, 0 bases at V and 3 bases at J, with 6 bases in the middle. There are 13 residues in the CDR3. DNA of the CDR3: TGTGCCAGCAGCCAAGAAGGGATCTACGAGCAGTACTTC. Protein: CASSQEGIYEQYF.

This rearrangement joins TRBV9 to TRBJ2-3; tentatively, D is TRBD1 (5 bases). V was cut by 4 bases and J by 6 bases, with 12 bases left in between. From germline, CDR1 is SGDLS and CDR2 YYNGEE. CDR3 length: 13 amino acids. For the CDR3, the DNA is TGTGCCAGCAGCTCCTCTGCAGGGGATACGCAGTATTTT. Translation gives CASSSSAGDTQYF.